Following are 19 T cell receptor beta chains from one sample sequenced in a study of T cells in Graves' hyperthyroidism and ophthalmopathy (dated by TCRdb to between 2018 and 2021). Preparation of the library involved multiplex PCR. Sequencing instrument: Illumina HiSeq 2000. Amplification of TCR beta CDR3 regions was carried out from RNA transcripts. The first round of RT-PCR for the TCR CDR3 was performed with the HTBI primer set and the Qiagen OneStep RT-PCR kit. TCRdb cleaned the public reads at Q25 with fastp, built clones with MiXCR and kept in-frame beta chains. CDR3 protein duplicates are merged, each entry listing the most common genes and DNA. The table for this sample lists about 570,000 distinct CDR3 sequences; 14% of them were counted only once. 11% to 15% of the sample is in the top ten clones. Sequencing used blood. The receptor set was obtained from a woman aged 35 to 49 with Graves' hyperthyroidism.

The table lists this clonotype with many counts. The V call is TRBV27, the J call TRBJ1-2; 10 bases agree with TRBD1. CDR1 is MNHEY, CDR2 SMNVEV, per germline (reference sequence). This CDR3 region has 15 residues. V shed 5 bases and J 4 bases; nucleotides not matched to a gene: 7. The CDR3 reads CASSPRDRGLYGYTF. The CDR3 DNA follows: TGTGCCAGCAGTCCCCGGGACAGGGGACTCTATGGCTACACCTTC.

This chain links TRBV27 with TRBJ1-5; no clear D gene. Per germline, CDR1 MNHEY and CDR2 SMNVEV (reference sequence). This CDR3 contains 13 residues. The V and J ends lost 3 bases and 3 bases respectively, with 6 bases between them. CDR3 sequence reads: CASSLSVNQPQHF. The CDR3 coding sequence is TGTGCCAGCAGTTTGAGCGTCAATCAGCCCCAGCATTTT.

This clonotype was seen ten or more times. J is TRBJ2-2 and V is TRBV28; the D gene is possibly TRBD2 (5 bases). This CDR3 has 13 residues. Germline V CDR1 and CDR2: MDHEN, SYDVKM. V dropped 7 bases and J dropped 2 bases, with 8 bases sitting between them. CDR3 sequence: CASTRDNTGELFF. In DNA, the CDR3 is TGTGCCAGCACTCGGGATAACACCGGGGAGCTGTTTTTT.

This clonotype has just a few counts. The rearrangement uses TRBV19 and TRBJ2-1; D is undetermined. V lost 6 bases and J lost 6, with 21 bases in between. The CDR3 sequence is 16 residues long. Per germline, CDR1 LNHDA and CDR2 SQIVND (reference sequence). The CDR3: CASSSPPASNSNEQFF. CDR3 in DNA: TGTGCCAGTAGCAGCCCCCCGGCCTCAAATTCCAATGAGCAGTTCTTC. Full variable domain (outside the CDR3, taken from reference TRBV19 and TRBJ2-1): DGGITQSPKYLFRKEGQNVTLSCEQNLNHDAMYWYRQDPGQGLRLIYYSQIVNDFQKGDIAEGYSVSREKKESFPLTVTSAQKNPTAFYLCASSSPPASNSNEQFFGPGTRLTVL.

The chain recombines TRBV5-1 with TRBJ1-2; 7 bases line up with TRBD1. This CDR3 has 14 residues. Germline CDR1 and CDR2: SGHRS and YFSETQ. V lost 2 bases to trimming and J lost 2 bases; unmatched junction nucleotides: 3. Here the CDR3 DNA reads TGCGCCAGCAGCTTACAGGGGCTGAACTATGGCTACACCTTC. Its protein is CASSLQGLNYGYTF.

This clonotype was counted many times. CDR3 in amino acids: CASSQGANRMGLAGPVGTGELFF. CDR3 sequence (DNA): TGTGCCAGCAGCCAAGGGGCGAACAGAATGGGACTAGCGGGCCCCGTTGGCACCGGGGAGCTGTTTTTT. The chain links TRBV11-2 to TRBJ2-2, with 12 bases lining up with TRBD2. The CDR3 extends over 23 amino acids. V shed 5 bases and J 4 bases; nucleotides not matched to a gene: 26. Germline V gene sequence: CDR1 SGHAT, CDR2 FQNNGV.

This clonotype has a count of ten or more. The V and J genes are TRBV20-1 and TRBJ2-7; D remains ambiguous. The CDR3 totals 12 residues. The V end lost 5 bases, the J end lost 2 bases, and 10 bases lay between the germline ends. Germline V gene data show CDR1 as DFQATT and CDR2 as SNEGSKA (reference sequence). In DNA form, the CDR3 reads TGCAGTGCTCCGGACGGCACCTACGAGCAGTACTTC. Translating it yields CSAPDGTYEQYF.

This clonotype was seen many times. The V call is TRBV12-3 or TRBV12-4, the J call TRBJ1-1; no definite D call. There are 15 residues in the CDR3. Trimming took 7 bases from V and 5 from J, leaving 20 bases between them. CDR3 loop: CASTPVGGLGTEAFF. The CDR3 DNA reads TGTGCCAGCACCCCGGTTGGAGGGCTTGGGACTGAAGCTTTCTTT.

This clonotype has ten or more counts. The chain employs TRBV12-3 or TRBV12-4 and TRBJ1-3, with D possibly being TRBD1 (5 bases). The CDR3 is 15 amino acids. The V and J ends lost 3 bases and 4 bases respectively, with 13 bases between them. DNA of the CDR3: TGTGCCAGCAGTTTCACGGCAGGGTCGGGAAACACCATATATTTT. Translating it yields CASSFTAGSGNTIYF.

This clonotype showed up many times. The chain carries TRBV18 and TRBJ2-3; no definite D call. The CDR3 sequence is 11 residues long. Trimming removed 8 bases from V and 5 bases from J, with 8 bases in between. Germline CDR1 KGHSH, CDR2 LQKENI. The CDR3 coding sequence is TGTGCCAGCAGCCCAGGAGATACGCAGTATTTT. It encodes CASSPGDTQYF. Supplemented by reference TRBV18 and TRBJ2-3, the full variable domain reads NAGVMQNPRHLVRRRGQEARLRCSPMKGHSHVYWYRQLPEEGLKFMVYLQKENIIDESGMPKERFSAEFPKEGPSILRIQQVVRGDSAAYFCASSPGDTQYFGPGTRLTVL.

The chain joins TRBV14 to TRBJ2-2, with D possibly being TRBD1 (5 bases). The germline gives CDR1 SGHDN, CDR2 FVKESK. The V end was cut by 1 base, the J end by 5 bases, with 11 bases between. The CDR3 totals 15 residues. The CDR3 region is CASSQGTRGTGELFF. DNA for the CDR3: TGTGCCAGCAGCCAAGGGACAAGGGGAACCGGGGAGCTGTTTTTT.

This clonotype was seen at least ten times. DNA for the CDR3: TGTGCCAGCAGTTTTTACGCGGGTACGCAGTATTTT. Translating it yields CASSFYAGTQYF. The V and J genes are TRBV28 and TRBJ2-3; TRBD2 is a possible D gene (5 bases). Trimming left V 3 bases short and J 8 bases short, with 9 bases between. The length of the CDR3 is 12 residues. Germline V lookup: CDR1 MDHEN, CDR2 SYDVKM.

This clonotype was counted between two and nine times. The V and J genes are TRBV2 and TRBJ2-7; the D gene is possibly TRBD1 (6 bases). V lost 11 bases and J 0 bases, leaving 17 bases between the germline ends. Germline V gives CDR1 SNHLY, CDR2 FYNNEI. The CDR3 length is 14 residues. In DNA form, the CDR3 reads TGTGCCTGCCACCGGGACACGTTCTCCTACGAGCAGTACTTC. This sequence encodes CACHRDTFSYEQYF.

This clonotype occurred many times. The J gene is TRBJ1-1, the V gene TRBV3-1, with unresolved D. The V and J ends lost 2 bases and 6 bases respectively, with 10 bases between them. From germline, CDR1 is LGHDT and CDR2 YNNKEL (reference sequence). The CDR3 runs 13 residues. CDR3 loop: CASSQYQASEAFF. As DNA, the CDR3 is TGTGCCAGCAGCCAATACCAGGCATCTGAAGCTTTCTTT.

The rearrangement uses TRBV5-1 and TRBJ2-3; 7 bases map to TRBD1. The V gene's germline CDR1 is SGHRS and CDR2 YFSETQ. The V segment lost 4 bases and the J segment 0 bases; nucleotides outside the gene matches: 8. The CDR3 contains 16 residues. DNA for the CDR3: TGCGCCAGCAGCATACGGGACAGACAAAGCACAGATACGCAGTATTTT. It encodes CASSIRDRQSTDTQYF.

In this sample, this clonotype turned up a few times. This chain links TRBV6-1 with TRBJ1-5, with D possibly matching TRBD1 (6 bases). This CDR3 comprises 14 residues. Germline CDR1 is MNHNS and CDR2 is SASEGT. V was shortened by 3 bases and J by 7 bases, with 13 bases between the two germline ends. DNA of the CDR3: TGTGCCAGCAGTGACGGGGGGCCAAGGCAGCCCCAGCATTTT. Residues: CASSDGGPRQPQHF.

This chain links TRBV9 with TRBJ2-1; tentatively, D is TRBD2 (5 bases). The CDR3 runs to 12 residues. V gave up 7 bases and J gave up 6 bases, with 11 bases separating them. Germline V lookup: CDR1 SGDLS, CDR2 YYNGEE. The CDR3 DNA sequence: TGTGCCAGCTCCCGGGAAAGCAATGAGCAGTTCTTC. Protein product: CASSRESNEQFF.

This chain uses TRBV4-1 with TRBJ2-1; TRBD2 matches at 10 bases. From germline, CDR1 is MGHRA and CDR2 YSYEKL. V lost 1 base, J lost 8 bases, and 17 bases stayed unmatched. The CDR3 has 19 amino acids. CDR3 protein: CASSQGFVMLASGSHEQFF. The CDR3 nucleotides are TGCGCCAGCAGCCAAGGGTTTGTAATGTTGGCTAGCGGGAGTCATGAGCAGTTCTTC.

This clonotype appeared many times. The chain joins TRBV24-1 to TRBJ2-1, with 11 positions matching TRBD2. V lost 7 bases to trimming and J lost 0 bases; unmatched junction nucleotides: 7. This CDR3 spans 17 amino acids. Germline loops: CDR1 KGHDR, CDR2 SFDVKD. Written as DNA, the CDR3 is TGTGCCACCAGGTGGACTAGCGGGCTGAGCTCCTACAATGAGCAGTTCTTC. It encodes CATRWTSGLSSYNEQFF.